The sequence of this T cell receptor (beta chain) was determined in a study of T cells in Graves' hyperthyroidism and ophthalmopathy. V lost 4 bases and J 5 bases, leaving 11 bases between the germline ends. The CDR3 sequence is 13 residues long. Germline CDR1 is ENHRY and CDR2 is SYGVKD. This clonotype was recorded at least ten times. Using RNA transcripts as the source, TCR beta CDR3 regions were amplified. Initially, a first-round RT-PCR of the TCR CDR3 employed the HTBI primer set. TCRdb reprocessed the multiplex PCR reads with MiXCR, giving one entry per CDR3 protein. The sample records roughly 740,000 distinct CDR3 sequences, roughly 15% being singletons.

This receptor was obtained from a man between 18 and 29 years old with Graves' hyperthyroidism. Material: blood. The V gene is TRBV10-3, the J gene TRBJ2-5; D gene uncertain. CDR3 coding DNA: TGTGCCATCAGTGGACTGGCCCCGGAGACCCAGTACTTC. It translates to CAISGLAPETQYF.